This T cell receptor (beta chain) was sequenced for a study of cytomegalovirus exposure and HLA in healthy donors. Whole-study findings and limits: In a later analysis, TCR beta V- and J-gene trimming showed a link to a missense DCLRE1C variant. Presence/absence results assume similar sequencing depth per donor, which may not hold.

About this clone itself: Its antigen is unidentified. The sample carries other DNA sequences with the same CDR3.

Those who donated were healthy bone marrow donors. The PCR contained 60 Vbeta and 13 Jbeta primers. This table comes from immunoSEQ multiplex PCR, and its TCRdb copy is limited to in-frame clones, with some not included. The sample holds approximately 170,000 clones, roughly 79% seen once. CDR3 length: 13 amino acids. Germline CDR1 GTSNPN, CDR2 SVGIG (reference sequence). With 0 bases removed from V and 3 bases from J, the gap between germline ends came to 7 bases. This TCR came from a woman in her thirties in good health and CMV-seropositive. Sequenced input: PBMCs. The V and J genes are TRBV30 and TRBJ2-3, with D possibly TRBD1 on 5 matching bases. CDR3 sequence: CAWSVKGTDTQYF. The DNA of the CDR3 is TGTGCCTGGAGTGTTAAGGGGACAGATACGCAGTATTTT. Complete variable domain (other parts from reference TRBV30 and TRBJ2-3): SQTIHQWPATLVQPVGSPLSLECTVEGTSNPNLYWYRQAAGRGLQLLFYSVGIGQISSEVPQNLSASRPQDRQFILSSKKLLLSDSGFYLCAWSVKGTDTQYFGPGTRLTVL.